Listed below are T cell receptor beta chains from one sample, sequenced in a study of radiotherapy plus CTLA-4 blockade in lung cancer. This table comes from immunoSEQ multiplex PCR, and its TCRdb copy is limited to in-frame clones, with some not included. The data show tens of thousands of clones, with 60% to 85% seen just once and under 5% held by the top ten. The sample was peripheral blood, taken from a patient treated with radiotherapy plus ipilimumab. Every receptor here comes from a human donor with non-small cell lung cancer who had a partial response to radiotherapy plus ipilimumab. Some clones in this sample may be carry-over from other donors' samples. The CDR3 runs from the conserved cysteine through the conserved F or W. The order of the fields is J gene, V gene, clone size, CDR3 protein. Clone size is stated in some rows and not others, as once, few, many or a class when expanded.

>TRBJ1-5|TRBV28|NA
CASRSPSSQHF
>TRBJ2-7|TRBV19|NA
CASSIGASGSYEQYF
>TRBJ1-2|TRBV7-2|once
CASSPRAGENYGYTF
>TRBJ2-2|TRBV19|NA
CASSFPSRGGELFF
>TRBJ2-2|TRBV9|NA
CASSVSGGASVELFF
>TRBJ2-7|TRBV15|NA
CATSRGRSTDEQYF
>TRBJ1-6|TRBV10-3|NA
CAISEGQGGSPLHF
>TRBJ2-2|TRBV25-1|NA
CASSEFGRAGELFF
>TRBJ1-1|TRBV7-2|few
CASSLVIGGRVSEAFF
>TRBJ2-2|TRBV9|NA
CASSRQGSTGELFF
>TRBJ2-2|TRBV28|NA
CASSPRGSLWTGELFF
>TRBJ1-2|TRBV5-1|NA
CASSFARWRGAAVNGYTF
>TRBJ1-5|TRBV19|NA
CASTLDRGMQPQHF
>TRBJ2-3|TRBV2|NA
CASSAGQGALDTQYF
>TRBJ1-1|TRBV5-1|NA
CASRREPNTEAFF
>TRBJ1-5|TRBV6-5|few
CASSGRDRGFQPQHF
>TRBJ2-7|TRBV28|NA
CASTRSSYEQYF
>TRBJ1-1|TRBV5-1|NA
CASSRTGNTEAFF
>TRBJ2-7|TRBV7-9|few
CASSFTSGSHEQYF
>TRBJ1-2|TRBV10-3|NA
CAISDINYGYTF
>TRBJ1-2|TRBV4-3|many
CASSQDRQGAGYGYTF
>TRBJ2-1|TRBV7-2|NA
CASSAYGTGYNEQFF
>TRBJ1-2|TRBV4-1|NA
CASSQDQGLYGYTF
>TRBJ1-1|TRBV28|NA
CASSFPFPNTEAFF
>TRBJ2-3|TRBV10-3|NA
CASGDRDRATDTQYF
>TRBJ1-1|TRBV30|NA
CAWSVLSGETEAFF
>TRBJ2-1|TRBV15|NA
CATRYRDRTYNEQFF
>TRBJ2-3|TRBV14|NA
CASSHVSDTQYF
>TRBJ2-7|TRBV4-3|many
CASSQVWSSGGYEQYF
>TRBJ2-2|TRBV28|few
CASSGTTLLTGELFF
>TRBJ2-1|TRBV5-4|once
CASSPGGFVGRSYNEQFF
>TRBJ1-4|TRBV5-1|many
CASSWRTGGDEKLFF
>NA|TRBV10-2|NA
CASLAGEQYEQYF
>TRBJ1-1|TRBV28|NA
CASTVGTGMTNTEAFF
>TRBJ2-7|TRBV6-1|NA
CASSEAGQRVYEQYF
>TRBJ1-4|TRBV2|NA
CASRRDSTATNEKLFF
>TRBJ2-1|TRBV7-7|NA
CASSSLAGYEQFF
>TRBJ1-3|TRBV4-3|few
CASSQDTVAGNTIYF
>TRBJ1-3|TRBV30|NA
CAWAGRGTAGNTIYF
>TRBJ1-2|TRBV5-6|NA
CASSLPAYGYTF